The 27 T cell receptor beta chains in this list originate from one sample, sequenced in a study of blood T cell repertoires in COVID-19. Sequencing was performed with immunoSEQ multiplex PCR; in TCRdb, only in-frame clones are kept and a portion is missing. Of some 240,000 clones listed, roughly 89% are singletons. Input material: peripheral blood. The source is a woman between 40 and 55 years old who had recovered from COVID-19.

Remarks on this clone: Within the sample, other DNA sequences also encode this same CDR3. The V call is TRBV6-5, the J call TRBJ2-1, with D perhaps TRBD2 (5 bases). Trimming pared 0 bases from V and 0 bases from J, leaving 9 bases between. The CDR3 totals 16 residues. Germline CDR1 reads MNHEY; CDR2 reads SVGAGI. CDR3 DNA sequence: TGTGCCAGCAGTTACTCCAGGAGGAGCTCCTACAATGAGCAGTTCTTC. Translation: CASSYSRRSSYNEQFF.

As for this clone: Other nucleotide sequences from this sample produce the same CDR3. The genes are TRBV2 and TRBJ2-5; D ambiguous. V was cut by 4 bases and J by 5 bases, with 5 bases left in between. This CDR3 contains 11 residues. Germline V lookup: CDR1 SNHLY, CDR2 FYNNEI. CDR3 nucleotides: TGTGCCAGCAGTGTTCGGGAGACCCAGTACTTC. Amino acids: CASSVRETQYF.

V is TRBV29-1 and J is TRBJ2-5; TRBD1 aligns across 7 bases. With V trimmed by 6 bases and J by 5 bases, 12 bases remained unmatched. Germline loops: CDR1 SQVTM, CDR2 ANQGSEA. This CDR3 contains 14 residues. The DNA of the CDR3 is TGCAGCGTACGCCTACAGGGGTCGGGTGAGACCCAGTACTTC. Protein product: CSVRLQGSGETQYF.

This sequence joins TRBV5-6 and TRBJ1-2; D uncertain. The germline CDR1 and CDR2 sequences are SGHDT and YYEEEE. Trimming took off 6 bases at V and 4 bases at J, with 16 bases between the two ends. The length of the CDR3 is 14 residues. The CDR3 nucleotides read TGTGCCAGCACCGACGACATGGCTGTCTATGGCTACACCTTC. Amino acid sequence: CASTDDMAVYGYTF.

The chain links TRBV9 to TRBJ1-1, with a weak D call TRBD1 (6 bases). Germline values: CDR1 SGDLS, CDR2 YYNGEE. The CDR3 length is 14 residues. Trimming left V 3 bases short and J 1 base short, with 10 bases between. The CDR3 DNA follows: TGTGCCAGCAGCGGGGGGCTCCCGAACACTGAAGCTTTCTTT. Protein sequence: CASSGGLPNTEAFF.

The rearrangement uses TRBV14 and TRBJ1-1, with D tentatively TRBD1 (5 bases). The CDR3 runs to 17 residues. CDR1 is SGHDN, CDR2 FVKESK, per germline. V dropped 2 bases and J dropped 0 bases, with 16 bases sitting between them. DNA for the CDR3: TGTGCCAGCAGCCAATTGGCAGGGCCAGGTATGAACACTGAAGCTTTCTTT. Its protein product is CASSQLAGPGMNTEAFF.

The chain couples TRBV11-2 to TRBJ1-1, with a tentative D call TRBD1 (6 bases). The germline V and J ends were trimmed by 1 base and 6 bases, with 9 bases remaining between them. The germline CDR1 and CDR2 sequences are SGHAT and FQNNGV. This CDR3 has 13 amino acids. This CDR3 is CASSLAGTPEAFF. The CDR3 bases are TGTGCCAGCAGCTTAGCAGGGACACCTGAAGCTTTCTTT. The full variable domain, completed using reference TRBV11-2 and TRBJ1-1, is EAGVAQSPRYKIIEKRQSVAFWCNPISGHATLYWYQQILGQGPKLLIQFQNNGVVDDSQLPKDRFSAERLKGVDSTLKIQPAKLEDSAVYLCASSLAGTPEAFFGQGTRLTVV.

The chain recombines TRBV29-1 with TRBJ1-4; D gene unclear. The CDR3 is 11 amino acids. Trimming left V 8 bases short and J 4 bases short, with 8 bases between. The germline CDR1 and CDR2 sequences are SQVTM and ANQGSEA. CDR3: CSWTFNEKLFF. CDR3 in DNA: TGCAGCTGGACTTTTAATGAAAAACTGTTTTTT.

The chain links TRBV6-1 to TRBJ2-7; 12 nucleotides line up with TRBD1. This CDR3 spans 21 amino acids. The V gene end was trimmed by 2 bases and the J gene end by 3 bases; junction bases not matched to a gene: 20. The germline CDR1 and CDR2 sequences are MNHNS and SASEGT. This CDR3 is CASSETHPGTGGAARDYEQYF. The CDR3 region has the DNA TGTGCCAGCAGTGAAACGCACCCCGGGACAGGGGGCGCCGCAAGGGACTACGAGCAGTACTTC.

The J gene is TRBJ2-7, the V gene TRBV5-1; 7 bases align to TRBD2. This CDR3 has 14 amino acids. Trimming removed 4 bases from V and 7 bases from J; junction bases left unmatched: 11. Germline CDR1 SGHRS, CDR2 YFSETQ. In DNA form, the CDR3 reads TGCGCCAGCAGCCTCGGACTAGTCGGTGGGGAGCAGTACTTC. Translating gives CASSLGLVGGEQYF.

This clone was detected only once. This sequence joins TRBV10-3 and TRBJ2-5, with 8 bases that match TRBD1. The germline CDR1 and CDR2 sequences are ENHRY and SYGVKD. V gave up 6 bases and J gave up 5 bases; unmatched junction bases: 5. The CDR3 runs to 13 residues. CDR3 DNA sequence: TGTGCCATCAGCGACAGGGGTACGGAGACCCAGTACTTC. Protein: CAISDRGTETQYF.

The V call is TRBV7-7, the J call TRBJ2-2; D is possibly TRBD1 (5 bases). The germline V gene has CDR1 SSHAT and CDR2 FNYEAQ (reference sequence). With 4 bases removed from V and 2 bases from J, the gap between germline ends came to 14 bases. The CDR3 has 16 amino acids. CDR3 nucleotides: TGTGCCAGCAGCTCCCTGCAGGGCTCCAACACCGGGGAGCTGTTTTTT. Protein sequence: CASSSLQGSNTGELFF.

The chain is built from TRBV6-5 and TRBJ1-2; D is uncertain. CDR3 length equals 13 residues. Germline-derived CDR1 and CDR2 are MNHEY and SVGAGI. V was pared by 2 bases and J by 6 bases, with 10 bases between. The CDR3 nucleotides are TGTGCCAGCAGTTACGCGACTTGGCATGGCTACACCTTC. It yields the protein CASSYATWHGYTF.

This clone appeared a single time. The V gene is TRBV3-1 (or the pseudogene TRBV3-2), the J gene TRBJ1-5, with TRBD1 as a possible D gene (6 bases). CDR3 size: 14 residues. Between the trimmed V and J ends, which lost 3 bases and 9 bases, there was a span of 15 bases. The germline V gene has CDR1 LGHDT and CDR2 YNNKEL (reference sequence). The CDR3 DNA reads TGTGCCAGCAGCCACGGGGGGGCGGGGGCGCCCCAGCATTTT. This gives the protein CASSHGGAGAPQHF.

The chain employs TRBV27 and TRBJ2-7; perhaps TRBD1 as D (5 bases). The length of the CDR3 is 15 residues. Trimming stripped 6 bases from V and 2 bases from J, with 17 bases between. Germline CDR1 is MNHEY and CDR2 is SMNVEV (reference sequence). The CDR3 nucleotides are TGTGCCAGCAGATCCCCACAGGCAGGCGCCTACGAGCAGTACTTC. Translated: CASRSPQAGAYEQYF.

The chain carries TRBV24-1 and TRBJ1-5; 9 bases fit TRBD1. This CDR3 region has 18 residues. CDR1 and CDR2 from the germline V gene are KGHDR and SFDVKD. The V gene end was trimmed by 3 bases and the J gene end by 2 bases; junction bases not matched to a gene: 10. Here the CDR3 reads CATSDPGTGLSGNQPQHF. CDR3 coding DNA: TGTGCCACCAGTGATCCCGGGACAGGGCTTTCAGGCAATCAGCCCCAGCATTTT.

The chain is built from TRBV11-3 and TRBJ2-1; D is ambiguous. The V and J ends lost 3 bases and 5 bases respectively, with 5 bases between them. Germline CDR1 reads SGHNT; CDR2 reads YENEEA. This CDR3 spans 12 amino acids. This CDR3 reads CASSFSHNEQFF. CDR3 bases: TGTGCCAGCAGCTTCTCTCACAATGAGCAGTTCTTC.

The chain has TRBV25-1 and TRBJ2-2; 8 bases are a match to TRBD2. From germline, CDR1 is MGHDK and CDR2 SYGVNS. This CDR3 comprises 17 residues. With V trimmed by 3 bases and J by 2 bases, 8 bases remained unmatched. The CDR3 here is CASSDLWRGANTGELFF. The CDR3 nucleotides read TGTGCCAGCAGTGATCTCTGGCGGGGGGCTAACACCGGGGAGCTGTTTTTT.

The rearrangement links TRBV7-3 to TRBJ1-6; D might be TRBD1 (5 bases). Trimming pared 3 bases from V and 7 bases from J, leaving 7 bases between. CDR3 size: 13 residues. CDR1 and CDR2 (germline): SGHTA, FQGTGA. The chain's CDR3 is CASSLTENSPLHF. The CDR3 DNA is TGTGCCAGCAGCTTGACAGAGAATTCACCCCTCCACTTT.

Written as DNA, the CDR3 is TGTGCCAGCAGTTCACTTATGGGACAGAGCTCTGGAAACACCATATATTTT. Amino acid sequence: CASSSLMGQSSGNTIYF. The gene calls are TRBV5-4 and TRBJ1-3; 7 nucleotides line up with TRBD1. This CDR3 is 17 amino acids long. V was clipped by 5 bases and J by 0 bases; unmatched bases: 11. Per the germline V gene, CDR1 is SGHNT and CDR2 is YYREEE (reference sequence).

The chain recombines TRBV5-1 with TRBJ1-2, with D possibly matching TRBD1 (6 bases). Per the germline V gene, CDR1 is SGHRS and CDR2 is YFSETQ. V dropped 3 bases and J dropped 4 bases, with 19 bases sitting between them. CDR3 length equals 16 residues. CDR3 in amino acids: CASSWTATSKGYGYTF. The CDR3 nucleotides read TGCGCCAGCAGCTGGACAGCCACATCCAAGGGCTATGGCTACACCTTC.

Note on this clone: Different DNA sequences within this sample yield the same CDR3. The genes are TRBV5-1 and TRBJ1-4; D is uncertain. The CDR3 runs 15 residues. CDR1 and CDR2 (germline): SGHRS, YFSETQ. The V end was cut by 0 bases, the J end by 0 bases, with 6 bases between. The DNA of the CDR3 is TGCGCCAGCAGCTTGGCCGGGACAACTAATGAAAAACTGTTTTTT. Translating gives CASSLAGTTNEKLFF.

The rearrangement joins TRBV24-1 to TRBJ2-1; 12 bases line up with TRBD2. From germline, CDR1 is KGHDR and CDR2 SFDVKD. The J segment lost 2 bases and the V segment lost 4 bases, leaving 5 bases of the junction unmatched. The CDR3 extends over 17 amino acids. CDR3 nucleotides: TGTGCCACCAGTGACCCTGGACTAGCGGGGCCCTACAATGAGCAGTTCTTC. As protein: CATSDPGLAGPYNEQFF.

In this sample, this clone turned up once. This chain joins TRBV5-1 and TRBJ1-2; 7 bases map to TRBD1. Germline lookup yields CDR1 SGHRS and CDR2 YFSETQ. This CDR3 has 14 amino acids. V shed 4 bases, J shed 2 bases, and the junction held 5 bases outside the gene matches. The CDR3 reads CASSAGGQNYGYTF. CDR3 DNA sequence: TGCGCCAGCAGCGCGGGGGGACAGAACTATGGCTACACCTTC.

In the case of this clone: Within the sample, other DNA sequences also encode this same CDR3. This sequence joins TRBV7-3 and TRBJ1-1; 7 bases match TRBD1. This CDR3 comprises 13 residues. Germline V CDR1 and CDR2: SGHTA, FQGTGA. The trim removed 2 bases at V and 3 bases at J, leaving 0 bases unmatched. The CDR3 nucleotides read TGTGCCAGCAGCTTAGACAGGGACACTGAAGCTTTCTTT. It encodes CASSLDRDTEAFF.

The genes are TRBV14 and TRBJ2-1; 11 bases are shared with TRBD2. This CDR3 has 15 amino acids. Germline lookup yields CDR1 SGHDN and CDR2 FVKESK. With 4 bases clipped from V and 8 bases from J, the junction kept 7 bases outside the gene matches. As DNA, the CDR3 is TGTGCCAGCAGCCTGCTAGCGGGGGGTTTTGATGAGCAGTTCTTC. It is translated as CASSLLAGGFDEQFF.

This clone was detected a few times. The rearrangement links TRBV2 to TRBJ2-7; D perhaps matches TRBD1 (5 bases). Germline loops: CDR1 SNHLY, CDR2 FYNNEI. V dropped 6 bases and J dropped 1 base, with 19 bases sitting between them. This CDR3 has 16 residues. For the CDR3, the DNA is TGTGCCAGCAGAATGCAGGGCGCCACTATTTCCTACGAGCAGTACTTC. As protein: CASRMQGATISYEQYF.